The 28 T cell receptor beta chains listed next were all sequenced from one sample in a study of blood T cell repertoires in COVID-19. Clones were sequenced by immunoSEQ multiplex PCR, and TCRdb holds only the in-frame ones, with some missing. The table shows 110,000 to 150,000 clones, with 81% occurring only once. Sequenced input: peripheral blood. All receptors derive from a human donor in a cohort sampled during active COVID-19.

The chain has TRBV29-1 and TRBJ2-3; TRBD1 aligns across 8 bases. CDR1 and CDR2 from the germline V gene are SQVTM and ANQGSEA. V gave up 8 bases and J gave up 0 bases; unmatched junction bases: 4. This CDR3 region has 13 residues. The CDR3, as DNA: TGCAGCTCAGGACAGGGTAGCACAGATACGCAGTATTTT. Translated, it gives CSSGQGSTDTQYF.

The chain joins TRBV7-9 to TRBJ2-1, with TRBD1 matching over 10 bases. The CDR3 loop spans 15 amino acids. The J segment lost 2 bases and the V segment lost 5 bases, leaving 3 bases of the junction unmatched. CDR1 is SEHNR and CDR2 is FQNEAQ in the germline V gene (reference sequence). CDR3 bases: TGTGCCAGCAGCCAGACAGGGGGCGCCTACAATGAGCAGTTCTTC. Its translation: CASSQTGGAYNEQFF.

The rearrangement uses TRBV2 and TRBJ2-7; 7 positions agree with TRBD1. This CDR3 has 15 residues. Germline V gives CDR1 SNHLY, CDR2 FYNNEI. Unmatched junction bases numbered 13, after V lost 8 bases and J lost 3 bases. The CDR3 DNA sequence: TGTGCCAGCTCCGGTAGGACAGGACACAACTACGAGCAGTACTTC. This encodes CASSGRTGHNYEQYF.

Details on this clone: Sequence at one end of the junction differs from germline and may be a read error. The gene calls are TRBV5-6 and TRBJ2-2, with 7 bases that match TRBD1. The CDR3 runs to 15 residues. The V gene's germline CDR1 is SGHDT and CDR2 YYEEEE. CDR3 nucleotides: TGTGCCAGCAGCTTCCCGACAGGGAACCCCGGGGAGCTGTTTTTT. This sequence encodes CASSFPTGNPGELFF. The entire variable domain, with the rest obtained from reference TRBV5-6 and TRBJ2-2, is as follows: DAGVTQSPTHLIKTRGQQVTLRCSPKSGHDTVSWYQQALGQGPQFIFQYYEEEERQRGNFPDRFSGHQFPNYSSELNVNALLLGDSALYLCASSFPTGNPGELFFGEGSRLTVL.

This clone was recorded only once. The chain links TRBV6-5 to TRBJ2-7; D is perhaps TRBD2 (6 bases). Germline V gene sequence: CDR1 MNHEY, CDR2 SVGAGI. V lost 2 bases and J lost 9, with 14 bases in between. The CDR3 is 13 amino acids. The CDR3 protein is CASSYASGELQYF. In nucleotides, the CDR3 is TGTGCCAGCAGTTACGCCTCGGGGGAGCTGCAGTACTTC.

This rearrangement joins TRBV12-3 or TRBV12-4 to TRBJ1-2; 7 nucleotides match TRBD1. The V gene end was trimmed by 6 bases and the J gene end by 7 bases; junction bases not matched to a gene: 8. This CDR3 is 13 amino acids long. The CDR3 is CASRAGTVAGYTF. The CDR3 coding sequence is TGTGCCAGCAGGGCAGGGACAGTGGCTGGCTACACCTTC.

The gene calls are TRBV7-2 and TRBJ2-3; D might be TRBD2 (6 bases). Germline V CDR1 and CDR2: SGHTA, FQGNSA. This CDR3 has 17 residues. The V gene lost 0 bases and the J gene lost 2 bases, with 15 bases spanning the gap. The CDR3 sequence is CASSLAGGTPSTDTQYF. CDR3 sequence (DNA): TGTGCCAGCAGCTTAGCGGGAGGAACCCCCTCCACAGATACGCAGTATTTT.

This sequence joins TRBV7-9 and TRBJ1-5; 9 bases line up with TRBD1. After removal of 5 bases from V and 1 base from J, the junction contained 3 bases not matched to a gene. The CDR3 loop spans 15 amino acids. Germline CDR1 is SEHNR and CDR2 is FQNEAQ (reference sequence). DNA of the CDR3: TGTGCCAGCAGCAAGGACAGGGGAAGCAATCAGCCCCAGCATTTT. Its protein is CASSKDRGSNQPQHF. The full variable domain, with the rest looked up from reference TRBV7-9 and TRBJ1-5, is DTGVSQNPRHKITKRGQNVTFRCDPISEHNRLYWYRQTLGQGPEFLTYFQNEAQLEKSRLLSDRFSAERPKGSFSTLEIQRTEQGDSAMYLCASSKDRGSNQPQHFGDGTRLSIL.

The V gene is TRBV19, the J gene TRBJ1-5, with 9 positions matching TRBD1. The germline V gene encodes CDR1 LNHDA and CDR2 SQIVND (reference sequence). With V trimmed by 6 bases and J by 7 bases, 7 bases remained unmatched. CDR3 length: 14 amino acids. The CDR3 nucleotides are TGTGCCAGTAGATCCGACAGGGGGGGACAGCCCCAGCATTTT. The encoded protein is CASRSDRGGQPQHF. Variable domain in full (rest from reference TRBV19 and TRBJ1-5): DGGITQSPKYLFRKEGQNVTLSCEQNLNHDAMYWYRQDPGQGLRLIYYSQIVNDFQKGDIAEGYSVSREKKESFPLTVTSAQKNPTAFYLCASRSDRGGQPQHFGDGTRLSIL.

The genes are TRBV11-2 and TRBJ1-2, with 9 bases identical to TRBD1. This CDR3 has 15 residues. In germline, CDR1 is SGHAT, CDR2 FQNNGV. V lost 0 bases, J lost 5 bases, and 4 bases stayed unmatched. CDR3 nucleotides: TGTGCCAGCAGCTTAGACCCAGGACAGGGGTATGGCTACACCTTC. Amino acids: CASSLDPGQGYGYTF.

This clone was seen a few times. CDR3 protein: CASSRTGTPNTGELFF. DNA for the CDR3: TGTGCCAGCAGCAGGACCGGGACACCGAACACCGGGGAGCTGTTTTTT. V gene TRBV9 combines with J gene TRBJ2-2, with D possibly being TRBD1 (6 bases). CDR1 is SGDLS, CDR2 YYNGEE, per germline. The length of the CDR3 is 16 residues. V was pared by 4 bases and J by 0 bases, with 13 bases between. Full variable domain (outside the CDR3, taken from reference TRBV9 and TRBJ2-2): DSGVTQTPKHLITATGQRVTLRCSPRSGDLSVYWYQQSLDQGLQFLIQYYNGEERAKGNILERFSAQQFPDLHSELNLSSLELGDSALYFCASSRTGTPNTGELFFGEGSRLTVL.

The chain recombines TRBV6-6 with TRBJ2-5; 7 positions agree with TRBD1. V shed 6 bases, J shed 5 bases, and the junction held 15 bases outside the gene matches. This CDR3 has 16 amino acids. CDR1 and CDR2 from the germline V gene are MNHNY and SVGAGI (reference sequence). The CDR3 is CASRVGQGVGAETQYF. The CDR3 DNA reads TGTGCCAGCAGGGTGGGGCAGGGGGTAGGTGCGGAGACCCAGTACTTC.

This chain uses TRBV5-6 with TRBJ2-7; 9 nucleotides match TRBD2. This CDR3 has 14 residues. Germline CDR1 is SGHDT and CDR2 is YYEEEE. J lost 3 bases, V lost 4 bases, and 5 bases had no gene match. The CDR3: CASSHSGSHYEQYF. DNA for the CDR3: TGTGCCAGCAGCCATAGCGGGAGTCACTACGAGCAGTACTTC.

This clone was observed many times. The J gene is TRBJ2-5, the V gene TRBV5-1; weak D call: TRBD1 (6 bases). Trimming pared 3 bases from V and 4 bases from J, leaving 13 bases between. The CDR3 runs to 14 residues. Germline assignment: CDR1 SGHRS and CDR2 YFSETQ. The CDR3 DNA sequence: TGCGCCAGCAGCTCGACGGCAGGGGCAGAGACCCAGTACTTC. It yields the protein CASSSTAGAETQYF.

The chain is built from TRBV7-2 and TRBJ2-1; no clear D gene. The ends were cut back, 8 bases at V and 0 bases at J, with 14 bases in the middle. This CDR3 is 15 amino acids long. The germline CDR1 and CDR2 sequences are SGHTA and FQGNSA. The CDR3 loop reads CASLRIPSSYNEQFF. The CDR3 nucleotides read TGTGCCAGCTTGCGGATTCCTAGCTCCTACAATGAGCAGTTCTTC.

V is TRBV7-3 and J is TRBJ2-1; D is possibly TRBD1 (6 bases). The V end lost 2 bases, the J end lost 5 bases, and 13 bases lay between the germline ends. This CDR3 region has 15 residues. CDR1 and CDR2 from the germline V gene are SGHTA and FQGTGA. The CDR3 nucleotides read TGTGCCAGCAGCTTAGGTCCCAGGGGAGACAATGAGCAGTTCTTC. It is translated as CASSLGPRGDNEQFF.

The chain recombines TRBV9 with TRBJ2-7; TRBD1 is a possible D gene (5 bases). The length of the CDR3 is 14 residues. Trimming took 3 bases from V and 6 from J, leaving 16 bases between them. Germline assignment: CDR1 SGDLS and CDR2 YYNGEE. CDR3 sequence reads: CASSDKPGSGEQYF. The CDR3 region has the DNA TGTGCCAGCAGCGATAAGCCAGGGTCGGGCGAGCAGTACTTC. The full variable domain, completed using reference TRBV9 and TRBJ2-7, is DSGVTQTPKHLITATGQRVTLRCSPRSGDLSVYWYQQSLDQGLQFLIQYYNGEERAKGNILERFSAQQFPDLHSELNLSSLELGDSALYFCASSDKPGSGEQYFGPGTRLTVT.

The chain carries TRBV18 and TRBJ1-3; no definite D call. Germline V CDR1 and CDR2: KGHSH, LQKENI. This CDR3 has 15 amino acids. The ends were cut back, 0 bases at V and 2 bases at J, with 8 bases in the middle. The CDR3 sequence is CASSPPSQTGNTIYF. CDR3 DNA: TGTGCCAGCTCACCACCCTCACAGACTGGAAACACCATATATTTT. The whole variable domain, filled in from reference TRBV18 and TRBJ1-3, reads NAGVMQNPRHLVRRRGQEARLRCSPMKGHSHVYWYRQLPEEGLKFMVYLQKENIIDESGMPKERFSAEFPKEGPSILRIQQVVRGDSAAYFCASSPPSQTGNTIYFGEGSWLTVV.

The rearrangement uses TRBV7-2 and TRBJ2-3; perhaps TRBD2 as D (6 bases). V was trimmed by 3 bases and J by 8 bases, leaving 9 bases between them. Germline V gene data show CDR1 as SGHTA and CDR2 as FQGNSA. This CDR3 region has 12 residues. CDR3: CASSLGLGTQYF. In DNA, the CDR3 is TGTGCCAGCAGCTTGGGACTGGGTACGCAGTATTTT.

This clone was seen just once. V and J are TRBV5-1 and TRBJ1-5, with D uncertain. Between the trimmed V and J ends, which lost 0 bases and 5 bases, there was a span of 12 bases. This CDR3 spans 15 amino acids. CDR1 SGHRS and CDR2 YFSETQ come from the germline V gene. CDR3 sequence: CASSLGSGSDQPQHF. As DNA, the CDR3 is TGCGCCAGCAGCTTGGGCTCCGGTAGTGATCAGCCCCAGCATTTT.

The rearrangement joins TRBV5-1 to TRBJ2-7, with 8 bases lining up with TRBD2. The CDR3 covers 15 residues. V trimming: 0 bases; J trimming: 3 bases; junction bases outside the gene matches: 5. The germline gives CDR1 SGHRS, CDR2 YFSETQ. The CDR3 sequence is CASSLGGSGIYEQYF. CDR3 in DNA: TGCGCCAGCAGCTTGGGGGGTAGCGGGATCTACGAGCAGTACTTC.

A few counts support this clone. V and J are TRBV7-2 and TRBJ1-4; 8 bases map to TRBD1. Germline values: CDR1 SGHTA, CDR2 FQGNSA. After removal of 3 bases from V and 0 bases from J, the junction contained 3 bases not matched to a gene. There are 16 residues in the CDR3. In DNA form, the CDR3 reads TGTGCCAGCAGCTTGGGACAGGTGACAACTAATGAAAAACTGTTTTTT. It specifies CASSLGQVTTNEKLFF.

The chain combines TRBV23-1 with TRBJ1-5; 10 bases fit TRBD1. TRBV23-1 is filed as an ORF, its function uncertain. J lost 3 bases, V lost 2 bases, and 7 bases had no gene match. The CDR3 is made up of 17 amino acids. CDR3 amino acids: CASSQDRDRGPNQPQHF. DNA for the CDR3: TGCGCCAGCAGTCAAGACCGGGACAGGGGTCCCAATCAGCCCCAGCATTTT.

The V and J genes are TRBV18 and TRBJ2-1; 14 bases are shared with TRBD2. Germline V lookup: CDR1 KGHSH, CDR2 LQKENI. CDR3 length equals 18 residues. With 1 base clipped from V and 6 bases from J, the junction kept 8 bases outside the gene matches. The CDR3 nucleotides read TGTGCCAGCTCACCACTCGGGACTAGCGGGAGAGGGGCCAATGAGCAGTTCTTC. This codes for CASSPLGTSGRGANEQFF.

CDR3 sequence (DNA): TGTGCCAGCAGTCAGGGATCCTACGAGCAGTACTTC. The encoded protein is CASSQGSYEQYF. The chain couples TRBV6-5 to TRBJ2-7; the D gene is possibly TRBD1 (5 bases). Trimming removed 5 bases at V and 1 base at J, with 6 bases between. CDR1 is MNHEY, CDR2 SVGAGI, per germline. This CDR3 contains 12 residues.

This chain joins TRBV7-6 and TRBJ1-1; possible D gene TRBD1, 6 bases. This CDR3 spans 13 amino acids. Trimming removed 5 bases from V and 3 bases from J, with 10 bases in between. In germline, CDR1 is SGHVS, CDR2 FNYEAQ. The CDR3 coding sequence is TGTGCCAGCAGCACTAACAGGGACACTGAAGCTTTCTTT. Translating it yields CASSTNRDTEAFF. Complete variable domain (other parts from reference TRBV7-6 and TRBJ1-1): GAGVSQSPRYKVTKRGQDVALRCDPISGHVSLYWYRQALGQGPEFLTYFNYEAQQDKSGLPNDRFSAERPEGSISTLTIQRTEQRDSAMYRCASSTNRDTEAFFGQGTRLTVV.

The CDR3 coding sequence is TGTGCCACCTCACCTGGCGGAGGGGCCTACGAGCAGTACTTC. It codes for CATSPGGGAYEQYF. The V call is TRBV15, the J call TRBJ2-7; the D gene is possibly TRBD2 (6 bases). The germline CDR1 and CDR2 sequences are LNHNV and YYDKDF (reference sequence). The CDR3 extends over 14 amino acids. V lost 8 bases, J lost 2 bases, and 16 bases lay in between.

The J gene is TRBJ2-6, the V gene TRBV15; TRBD2 agrees at 7 bases. Germline V gene data show CDR1 as LNHNV and CDR2 as YYDKDF (reference sequence). With 0 bases clipped from V and 2 bases from J, the junction kept 1 base outside the gene matches. This CDR3 comprises 16 residues. The CDR3 loop is CATSRDGRAGANVLTF. The CDR3, as DNA: TGTGCCACCAGCAGAGATGGGAGGGCTGGGGCCAACGTCCTGACTTTC.